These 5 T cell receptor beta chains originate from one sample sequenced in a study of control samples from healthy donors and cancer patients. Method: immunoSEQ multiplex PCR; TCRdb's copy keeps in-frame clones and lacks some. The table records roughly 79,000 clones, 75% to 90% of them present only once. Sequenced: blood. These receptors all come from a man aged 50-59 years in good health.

This CDR3 reads CATGPKGGSSTDTQYF. DNA for the CDR3: TGTGCCACCGGGCCCAAAGGCGGGAGTAGCACAGATACGCAGTATTTT. J is TRBJ2-3 and V is TRBV7-2, with TRBD2 identical over 7 bases. The CDR3 runs 16 residues. The V gene's germline CDR1 is SGHTA and CDR2 FQGNSA. Unmatched junction bases numbered 13, after V lost 10 bases and J lost 0 bases.

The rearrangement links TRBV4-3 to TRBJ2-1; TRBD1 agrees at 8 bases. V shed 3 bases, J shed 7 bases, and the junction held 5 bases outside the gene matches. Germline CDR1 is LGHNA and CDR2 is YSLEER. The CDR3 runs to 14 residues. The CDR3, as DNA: TGCGCCAGCAGCCACGGACAGGGTGAAAATGAGCAGTTCTTC. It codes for CASSHGQGENEQFF.

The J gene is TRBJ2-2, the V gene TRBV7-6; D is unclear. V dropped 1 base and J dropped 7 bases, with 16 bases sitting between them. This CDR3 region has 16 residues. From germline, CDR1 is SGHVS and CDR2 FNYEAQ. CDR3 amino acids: CASSLGQHALGGELFF. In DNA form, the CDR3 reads TGTGCCAGCAGCTTAGGGCAGCACGCTCTGGGCGGGGAGCTGTTTTTT.

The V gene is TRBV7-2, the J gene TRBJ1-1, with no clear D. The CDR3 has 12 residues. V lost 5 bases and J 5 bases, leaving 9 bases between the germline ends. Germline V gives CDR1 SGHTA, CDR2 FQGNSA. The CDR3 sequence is CASSRRETEAFF. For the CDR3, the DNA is TGTGCCAGCAGCCGGCGGGAGACTGAAGCTTTCTTT.

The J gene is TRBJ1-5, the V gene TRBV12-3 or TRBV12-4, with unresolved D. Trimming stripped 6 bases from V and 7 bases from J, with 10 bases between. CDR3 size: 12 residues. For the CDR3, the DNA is TGTGCCAGCAGCCGCCTTAGCCAGCCCCAGCATTTT. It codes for CASSRLSQPQHF.